This T cell receptor beta chain was observed in a study of OX40 agonist ivuxolimab in advanced cancers. This table comes from immunoSEQ multiplex PCR, and its TCRdb copy is limited to in-frame clones, with some not included. The sample records roughly 50,000 clones, approximately 88% being singletons. This clonotype originated in an adult with an advanced solid tumor such as melanoma, head and neck, liver or kidney cancer. Sequencing was performed on CD4+ or CD8+ T cells sorted from blood, taken in a trial of the OX40 agonist ivuxolimab.

For the CDR3, the DNA is TGTGCCAGCAGGAGAAAGTCACAGGGGGGGTACGAGCAGTACTTC. It is translated as CASRRKSQGGYEQYF. This rearrangement joins TRBV27 to TRBJ2-7; D is perhaps TRBD1 (8 bases). CDR1 is MNHEY and CDR2 is SMNVEV in the germline V gene (reference sequence). The CDR3 has 15 residues. Trimming took 6 bases from V and 4 from J, leaving 19 bases between them.